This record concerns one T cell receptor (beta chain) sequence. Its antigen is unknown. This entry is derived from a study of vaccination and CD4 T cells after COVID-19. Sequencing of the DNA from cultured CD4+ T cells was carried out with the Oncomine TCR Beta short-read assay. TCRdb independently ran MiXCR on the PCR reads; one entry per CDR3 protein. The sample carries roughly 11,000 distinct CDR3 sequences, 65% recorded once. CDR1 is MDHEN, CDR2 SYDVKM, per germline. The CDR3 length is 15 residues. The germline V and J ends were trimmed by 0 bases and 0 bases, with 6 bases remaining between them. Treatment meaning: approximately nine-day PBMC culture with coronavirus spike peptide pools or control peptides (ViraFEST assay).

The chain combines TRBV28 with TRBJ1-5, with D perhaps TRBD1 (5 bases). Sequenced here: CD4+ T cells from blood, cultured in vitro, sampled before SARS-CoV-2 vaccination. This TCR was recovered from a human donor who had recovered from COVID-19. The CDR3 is CASSLWGDSNQPQHF. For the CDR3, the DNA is TGTGCCAGCAGTTTATGGGGGGATAGCAATCAGCCCCAGCATTTT.